These T cell receptor beta chains were read from a single sample in a study of graft-versus-host responses after intestinal transplantation. Produced via immunoSEQ multiplex PCR; TCRdb's table is partial and in-frame only. The sample has 6,500 to 9,500 clones, 30% seen once; the top ten hold approximately 6.2%. The sample was alloreactive CD4+ T cells from a mixed lymphocyte reaction culture, taken before intestinal transplant. The receptors come from a human patient who received an intestinal transplant. Both conserved end residues are part of each CDR3.

>TRBV2|12
CASRPDSYEQYF
>TRBV19|18
CASSFVIGAGAFHYGYTF
>TRBV28|13
CASTGDSLGEQYF
>TRBV5-1|13
CASSGTGRDEAFF
>TRBV28|11
CASSLGDTQYF
>TRBV7-9|12
CASSRTSHEQFF
>TRBV18|15
CASSPKAGSDTEAFF
>TRBV28|14
CASSSGTAGNTIYF
>TRBV7-7|15
CASSLEGHQNTEAFF
>TRBV7-9|13
CASSFLQGGEAFF
>TRBV9|16
CASSARGEGPAGELFF
>TRBV20-1|11
CSAITGYGYTF
>TRBV1|20
CTSSQPPAALAGGRAYEQYF
>TRBV18|14
CASSPDRGNSPLHF
>TRBV19|13
CASSMGQGYTQYF
>TRBV7-2|14
CASSLGGNTGELFF
>TRBV28|12
CASTPGRGGYTF
>TRBV21-1|15
CASSNPLGGRDTQYF
>TRBV28|15
CASSLGGTANEKLFF
>TRBV5-6|15
CASSLTGENRQPQHF
>TRBV6-6|11
CASRTGLTQHF
>TRBV28|15
CASSLAGTGGYEQYF
>TRBV10-2|18
CASSESQRGGQYQETQYF
>TRBV29-1|14
CSVAPGTSGYEQYF
>TRBV2|15
CASRLEDRGNQPQHF
>TRBV29-1|13
CSVDQGNTGEQYF
>TRBV4-1|14
CASSARQGSPEAFF
>TRBV6-1|14
CASRNPGRGTEAFF
>TRBV18|13
CASSPDRTDTQYF
>TRBV6-8|14
CASTPGRYTDTQYF
>TRBV4-1|18
CASSQTPGLMATNEKLFF
>TRBV28|12
CASSSQAGGYTF
>TRBV9|14
CASSPGTGEYEQYF
>TRBV27|15
CASSRKGQGAYEQYF
>TRBV2|17
CASISDRGGRNTGELFF
>TRBV28|15
CASSQGGWSYNEQFF
>TRBV4-2|14
CASSKGLALETQYF
>TRBV9|15
CASSGPTGVGYGYTF
>TRBV28|15
CASSLLAGYTDTQYF
>TRBV5-4|12
CASSLASGEQFF
>TRBV27|15
CASSLGSGRAYEQFF
>TRBV11-2|16
CASSLGSVAGAQKLFF
>TRBV30|14
CAWSGQGEKQPQHF
>TRBV6-5|12
CASLGQGNEQFF
>TRBV21-1|15
CASRDRDGGCDIQYF
>TRBV2|19
CASSEGDVLLAGGKHQQFF